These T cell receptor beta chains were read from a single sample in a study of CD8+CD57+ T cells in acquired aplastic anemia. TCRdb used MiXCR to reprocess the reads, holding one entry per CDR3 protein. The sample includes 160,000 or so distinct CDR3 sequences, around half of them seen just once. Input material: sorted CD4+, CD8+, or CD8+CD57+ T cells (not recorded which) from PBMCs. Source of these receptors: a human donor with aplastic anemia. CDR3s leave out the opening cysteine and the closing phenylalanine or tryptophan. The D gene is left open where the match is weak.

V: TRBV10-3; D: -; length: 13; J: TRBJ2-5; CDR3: AISDGLATQETQY
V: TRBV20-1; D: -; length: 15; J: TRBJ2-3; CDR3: SARDTGQRGRTDTQY
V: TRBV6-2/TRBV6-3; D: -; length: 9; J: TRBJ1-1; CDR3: ASSRGPHTF
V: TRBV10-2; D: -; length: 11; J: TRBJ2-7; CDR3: ASSGTGTYEQY
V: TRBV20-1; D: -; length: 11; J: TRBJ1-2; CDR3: SARSREHYGYT
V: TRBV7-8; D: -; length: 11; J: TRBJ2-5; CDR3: ASSLGRQETQY
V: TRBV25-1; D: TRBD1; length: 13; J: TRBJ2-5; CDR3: ATLDRGQGWETQY
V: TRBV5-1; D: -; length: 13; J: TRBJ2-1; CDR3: ASSLSGDTYNEQF
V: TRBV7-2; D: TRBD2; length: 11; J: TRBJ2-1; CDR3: ASSLRTSDEQF
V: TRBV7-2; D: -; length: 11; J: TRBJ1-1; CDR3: ASRGGTTFIAF
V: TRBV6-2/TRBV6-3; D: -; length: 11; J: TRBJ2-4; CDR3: ASSAGILGIQY
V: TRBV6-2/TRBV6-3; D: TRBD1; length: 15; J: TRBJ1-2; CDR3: ASRPTGGRGNSYGYT
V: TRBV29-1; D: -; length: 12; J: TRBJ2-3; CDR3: SVRHGQSTDTQY
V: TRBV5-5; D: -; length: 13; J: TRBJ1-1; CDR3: ASSLEGGRGTEAF
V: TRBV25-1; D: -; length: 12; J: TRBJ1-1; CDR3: ASSDPQGYTEAF
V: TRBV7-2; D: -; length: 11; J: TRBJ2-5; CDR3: ASSSRTGKTQY
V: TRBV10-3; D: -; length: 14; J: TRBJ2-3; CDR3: AISDGSVTSTDTQY
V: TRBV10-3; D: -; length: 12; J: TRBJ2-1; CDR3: ASSPRAGGNEQF
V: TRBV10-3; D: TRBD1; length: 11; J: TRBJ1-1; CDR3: AISDHPGQDDF
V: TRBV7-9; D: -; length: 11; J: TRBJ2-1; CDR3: ASSSWTCNEQF
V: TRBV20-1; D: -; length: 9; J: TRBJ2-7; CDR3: SAGQIYEQY
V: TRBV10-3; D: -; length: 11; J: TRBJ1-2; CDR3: AVTREVGYGYT
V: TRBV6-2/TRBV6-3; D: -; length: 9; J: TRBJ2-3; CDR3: ASSYGTTQY
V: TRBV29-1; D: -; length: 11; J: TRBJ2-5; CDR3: SVGGGEQETQY
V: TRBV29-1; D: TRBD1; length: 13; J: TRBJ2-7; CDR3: ASSPGSGTAYEQY
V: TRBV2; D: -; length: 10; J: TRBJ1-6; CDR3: ASSPNNSPLH
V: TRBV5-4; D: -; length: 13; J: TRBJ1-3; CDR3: ASSAGRSPGNTIY
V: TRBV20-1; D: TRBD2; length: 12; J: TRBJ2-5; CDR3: SASGTSVTETQY
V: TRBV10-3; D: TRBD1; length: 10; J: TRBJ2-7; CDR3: AIRTGPYEQY
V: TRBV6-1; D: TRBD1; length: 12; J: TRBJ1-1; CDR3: ASSVDRGDTEAF
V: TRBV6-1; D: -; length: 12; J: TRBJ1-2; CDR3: ASSATGLSYGYT
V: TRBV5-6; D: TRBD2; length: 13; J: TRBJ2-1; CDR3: ASSLGLAGANEQF
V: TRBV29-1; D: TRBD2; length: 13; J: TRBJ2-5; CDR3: SVEDRSSGGKTQY
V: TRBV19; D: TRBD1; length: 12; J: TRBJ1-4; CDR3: ASTHRQGVEKLF
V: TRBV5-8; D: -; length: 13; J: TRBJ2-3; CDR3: ASSLAGSRADTQY